The clone carrying this TCR beta chain was seen only once. Data came from immunoSEQ multiplex PCR; TCRdb stores just in-frame clones and leaves some out. Among about 24,000 clones listed, around 88% were seen once. The source of the sample is a study of PD-L1 blockade in urothelial cancer. In germline, CDR1 is MNHEY, CDR2 SVGAGI. The CDR3 contains 15 residues. Trimming took 3 bases from V and 6 from J; bases not matched to a gene: 10. The sequenced sample was PBMCs, obtained around atezolizumab (anti-PD-L1) treatment. This clonotype was obtained from a man over 45 with urothelial cancer. The chain employs TRBV6-5 and TRBJ2-7, with 8 bases fitting TRBD1. CDR3 sequence (DNA): TGTGCCAGCAGTTATTCGGGGCAGGGGGCGGCCGAGCAGTACTTC. Amino acid sequence: CASSYSGQGAAEQYF.